The 24 T cell receptor beta chains given below trace back to one sample, sequenced in a study of blood T cell repertoires in COVID-19. TCRdb's copy holds only in-frame clones and misses some; the assay was immunoSEQ multiplex PCR. The sample contains 170,000 or so clones, about nine tenths of which appear only once. Specimen: PBMCs or T cells enriched from blood (not recorded which). These receptors were collected from a woman in her late teens or twenties who had recovered from COVID-19.

The chain links TRBV5-1 to TRBJ2-1; 8 bases agree with TRBD1. Germline CDR1 SGHRS, CDR2 YFSETQ. The junction had 8 bases not matched to a gene; V was cut back by 4 bases and J by 5 bases. The CDR3 length is 15 residues. In nucleotides, the CDR3 is TGCGCCAGCAGCACCGCACAGGGGGGCAACAATGAGCAGTTCTTC. It yields the protein CASSTAQGGNNEQFF.

This rearrangement joins TRBV11-2 to TRBJ2-7, with 8 positions matching TRBD2. After removal of 1 base from V and 2 bases from J, the junction contained 1 base not matched to a gene. CDR1 and CDR2 (germline): SGHAT, FQNNGV. CDR3 size: 14 residues. The CDR3 protein is CASSLALAAYEQYF. The CDR3 nucleotides are TGTGCCAGCAGCTTAGCACTAGCGGCCTACGAGCAGTACTTC.

V is TRBV11-3 and J is TRBJ2-6; 8 bases are a match to TRBD1. Germline loops: CDR1 SGHNT, CDR2 YENEEA. The CDR3 totals 18 residues. V gave up 7 bases and J gave up 0 bases; unmatched junction bases: 11. CDR3 DNA: TGTGCCAGCACCCTGGACAGGGCAATAAACTCTGGGGCCAACGTCCTGACTTTC. Translated, it gives CASTLDRAINSGANVLTF.

V and J are TRBV21-1 and TRBJ2-2; the table assigns TRBD1, which was not confirmed against the DNA. TRBV21-1 is deemed a pseudogene. CDR3 length: 15 amino acids. The CDR3 is CASSKRDINTGELFF. The CDR3, as DNA: TGTGCCAGCAGCAAACGGGACATTAACACCGGGGAGCTGTTTTTT.

This chain links TRBV30 with TRBJ2-2; 8 bases align to TRBD1. Germline CDR1 reads GTSNPN; CDR2 reads SVGIG (reference sequence). Losses at the gene ends were 3 bases for V and 5 bases for J; bases not matched to a gene: 8. This CDR3 comprises 15 residues. The CDR3 region is CAWSEQGVRTGELFF. Written as DNA, the CDR3 is TGTGCCTGGAGCGAACAGGGGGTGAGGACCGGGGAGCTGTTTTTT.

V usage is TRBV11-3 and J usage is TRBJ2-5; 8 positions match TRBD1. Losses at the gene ends were 5 bases for V and 8 bases for J; bases not matched to a gene: 4. CDR3 length equals 12 residues. In germline, CDR1 is SGHNT, CDR2 YENEEA. CDR3 loop: CASSHGQGTQYF. The CDR3 nucleotides are TGTGCCAGCAGCCACGGACAGGGCACCCAGTACTTC.

In this sample, this clone turned up a few times. The same CDR3 can be traced to other DNA sequences in this sample. The chain uses TRBV6-4 and TRBJ2-6; 10 nucleotides agree with TRBD1. Germline values: CDR1 MRHNA, CDR2 SNTAGT. CDR3 length: 16 amino acids. After removal of 4 bases from V and 2 bases from J, the junction contained 2 bases not matched to a gene. The CDR3 DNA reads as TGTGCCAGCAGTGGGACAGGGGGGGCTGGGGCCAACGTCCTGACTTTC. Translated, it gives CASSGTGGAGANVLTF.

The rearrangement joins TRBV5-4 to TRBJ1-2; a weak D match, TRBD1 (6 bases). This CDR3 has 16 residues. V dropped 3 bases and J dropped 3 bases, with 18 bases sitting between them. Germline V gene data show CDR1 as SGHNT and CDR2 as YYREEE (reference sequence). The CDR3 nucleotides are TGTGCCAGCAGCTGGGGGGGCGGGGGCGCAGACTATGGCTACACCTTC. It translates to CASSWGGGGADYGYTF.

CDR3 nucleotides: TGTGCCAGCAGCGAACACCTAAGCGGGGCCCTCCACTTT. It codes for CASSEHLSGALHF. V usage is TRBV9 and J usage is TRBJ1-6; D is unresolved. V was trimmed by 3 bases and J by 14 bases, leaving 15 bases between them. There are 13 residues in the CDR3. CDR1 is SGDLS and CDR2 is YYNGEE in the germline V gene.

The gene calls are TRBV28 and TRBJ1-2; D not certain. The CDR3 covers 14 residues. The germline V gene has CDR1 MDHEN and CDR2 SYDVKM. Trimming stripped 2 bases from V and 3 bases from J, with 10 bases between. The CDR3 bases are TGTGCCAGCAGTTTAGTGGCCCTGCACTATGGCTACACCTTC. Protein product: CASSLVALHYGYTF.

The V call is TRBV11-3, the J call TRBJ2-7; D gene ambiguous. The CDR3 extends over 12 amino acids. Trimming pared 1 base from V and 5 bases from J, leaving 6 bases between. Per the germline V gene, CDR1 is SGHNT and CDR2 is YENEEA. In DNA form, the CDR3 reads TGTGCCAGCAGCTTAGCCCAGGACGAGCAGTACTTC. Encoded protein: CASSLAQDEQYF.

V gene TRBV7-2 combines with J gene TRBJ2-3, with TRBD2 matching 9 bases. CDR1 and CDR2 from the germline V gene are SGHTA and FQGNSA. The CDR3 extends over 15 amino acids. Trimming took 0 bases from V and 6 from J; bases not matched to a gene: 4. The CDR3: CASSLAGGGADTQYF. CDR3 in DNA: TGTGCCAGCAGCTTAGCAGGCGGGGGGGCGGATACGCAGTATTTT. Based on the CDR3 plus reference TRBV7-2 and TRBJ2-3, the full variable domain is GAGVSQSPSNKVTEKGKDVELRCDPISGHTALYWYRQSLGQGLEFLIYFQGNSAPDKSGLPSDRFSAERTGGSVSTLTIQRTQQEDSAVYLCASSLAGGGADTQYFGPGTRLTVL.

The CDR3: CASSPGAQGGNTIYF. The DNA for the CDR3 is TGTGCCAGCAGCCCAGGGGCGCAGGGGGGAAACACCATATATTTT. The V call is TRBV7-2, the J call TRBJ1-3, with D perhaps matching TRBD1 (6 bases). V lost 5 bases and J 4 bases, leaving 15 bases between the germline ends. Germline V gene sequence: CDR1 SGHTA, CDR2 FQGNSA. This CDR3 region has 15 residues. Filled out from reference TRBV7-2 and TRBJ1-3, the complete variable domain reads GAGVSQSPSNKVTEKGKDVELRCDPISGHTALYWYRQSLGQGLEFLIYFQGNSAPDKSGLPSDRFSAERTGGSVSTLTIQRTQQEDSAVYLCASSPGAQGGNTIYFGEGSWLTVV.

The chain recombines TRBV9 with TRBJ1-6; D gene ambiguous. CDR1 is SGDLS, CDR2 YYNGEE, per germline. V lost 0 bases and J 4 bases, leaving 8 bases between the germline ends. The CDR3 sequence is 15 residues long. CDR3 sequence reads: CASSVDSGYNSPLHF. In nucleotides, the CDR3 is TGTGCCAGCAGCGTAGATTCAGGATATAATTCACCCCTCCACTTT. Combining the CDR3 with reference TRBV9 and TRBJ1-6 gives the whole variable domain DSGVTQTPKHLITATGQRVTLRCSPRSGDLSVYWYQQSLDQGLQFLIQYYNGEERAKGNILERFSAQQFPDLHSELNLSSLELGDSALYFCASSVDSGYNSPLHFGNGTRLTVT.

The CDR3 region has the DNA TGCAGCGTTGAAGATTGGTTTATAGGGGGTAGCTATGGCTACACCTTC. This translates into CSVEDWFIGGSYGYTF. V gene TRBV29-1 combines with J gene TRBJ1-2; maybe TRBD1 (6 bases). Germline CDR1 reads SQVTM; CDR2 reads ANQGSEA. The ends were cut back, 0 bases at V and 4 bases at J, with 18 bases in the middle. CDR3 length: 16 amino acids.

This clone was counted once. CDR3 DNA: TGTGCCAGCAGAGAACAGGGGGGGATCACTGAAGCTTTCTTT. It yields the protein CASREQGGITEAFF. The V gene is TRBV5-6, the J gene TRBJ1-1; TRBD1 matches 8 bases. The CDR3 has 14 residues. The V segment lost 5 bases and the J segment 4 bases; nucleotides outside the gene matches: 7. Germline V gene sequence: CDR1 SGHDT, CDR2 YYEEEE.

The chain links TRBV7-2 to TRBJ2-6, with D perhaps TRBD2 (6 bases). The germline V and J ends were trimmed by 5 bases and 2 bases, with 13 bases remaining between them. Germline V gives CDR1 SGHTA, CDR2 FQGNSA. The CDR3 contains 16 residues. CDR3 DNA: TGTGCCAGCAGCCCCCCCCGGGGGACTGGGGCCAACGTCCTGACTTTC. Translation gives CASSPPRGTGANVLTF.

V is TRBV27 and J is TRBJ2-1, with D possibly TRBD2 on 5 matching bases. This CDR3 contains 14 residues. V was shortened by 6 bases and J by 4 bases, with 13 bases between the two germline ends. The V gene's germline CDR1 is MNHEY and CDR2 SMNVEV (reference sequence). The CDR3 coding sequence is TGTGCCAGCAGACGGGGTCTCGGATACAATGAGCAGTTCTTC. Its protein is CASRRGLGYNEQFF.

The J gene is TRBJ1-1, the V gene TRBV10-2, with 10 bases identical to TRBD1. V trimming: 0 bases; J trimming: 2 bases; junction bases outside the gene matches: 6. The V gene's germline CDR1 is WSHSY and CDR2 SAAADI. The CDR3 has 17 amino acids. For the CDR3, the DNA is TGCGCCAGCAGTGAGTCCCTCGGGACAGGGGCTAACACTGAAGCTTTCTTT. This sequence encodes CASSESLGTGANTEAFF.

The chain combines TRBV5-6 with TRBJ2-7, with TRBD1 matching 7 bases. The junction had 11 bases not matched to a gene; V was cut back by 2 bases and J by 0 bases. This CDR3 comprises 17 residues. Per the germline V gene, CDR1 is SGHDT and CDR2 is YYEEEE. The CDR3 region is CASSFGTVRADSYEQYF. As DNA, the CDR3 is TGTGCCAGCAGCTTCGGGACAGTTCGGGCCGACTCCTACGAGCAGTACTTC.

The J gene is TRBJ2-1, the V gene TRBV12-3 or TRBV12-4, with TRBD2 identical over 8 bases. This CDR3 has 13 amino acids. J lost 7 bases, V lost 6 bases, and 5 bases had no gene match. The CDR3: CASRTLAANEQFF. DNA of the CDR3: TGTGCCAGCAGAACACTAGCGGCTAATGAGCAGTTCTTC.

J is TRBJ2-2 and V is TRBV3-1 (or the pseudogene TRBV3-2), with D maybe TRBD1 (6 bases). Germline V gives CDR1 LGHDT, CDR2 YNNKEL (reference sequence). The CDR3 loop spans 14 amino acids. V was cut by 1 base and J by 4 bases, with 7 bases left in between. The CDR3 DNA reads as TGTGCCAGCAGCCAAGGACAGGTCACCGGGGAGCTGTTTTTT. Protein product: CASSQGQVTGELFF.

V usage is TRBV5-6 and J usage is TRBJ2-7; D perhaps matches TRBD1 (6 bases). Trimming left V 4 bases short and J 3 bases short, with 11 bases between. In germline, CDR1 is SGHDT, CDR2 YYEEEE. This CDR3 has 13 amino acids. CDR3 bases: TGTGCCAGCAGCGGCTGGACAGACTACGAGCAGTACTTC. It yields the protein CASSGWTDYEQYF.

This rearrangement joins TRBV2 to TRBJ2-3, with 14 bases that match TRBD2. The CDR3 consists of 18 residues. V lost 4 bases, J lost 6 bases, and 12 bases stayed unmatched. Germline CDR1 SNHLY, CDR2 FYNNEI. CDR3 region: CASSGPGTSGSRGDTQYF. The CDR3 nucleotides read TGTGCCAGCAGTGGACCTGGGACTAGCGGGAGTAGAGGGGATACGCAGTATTTT.